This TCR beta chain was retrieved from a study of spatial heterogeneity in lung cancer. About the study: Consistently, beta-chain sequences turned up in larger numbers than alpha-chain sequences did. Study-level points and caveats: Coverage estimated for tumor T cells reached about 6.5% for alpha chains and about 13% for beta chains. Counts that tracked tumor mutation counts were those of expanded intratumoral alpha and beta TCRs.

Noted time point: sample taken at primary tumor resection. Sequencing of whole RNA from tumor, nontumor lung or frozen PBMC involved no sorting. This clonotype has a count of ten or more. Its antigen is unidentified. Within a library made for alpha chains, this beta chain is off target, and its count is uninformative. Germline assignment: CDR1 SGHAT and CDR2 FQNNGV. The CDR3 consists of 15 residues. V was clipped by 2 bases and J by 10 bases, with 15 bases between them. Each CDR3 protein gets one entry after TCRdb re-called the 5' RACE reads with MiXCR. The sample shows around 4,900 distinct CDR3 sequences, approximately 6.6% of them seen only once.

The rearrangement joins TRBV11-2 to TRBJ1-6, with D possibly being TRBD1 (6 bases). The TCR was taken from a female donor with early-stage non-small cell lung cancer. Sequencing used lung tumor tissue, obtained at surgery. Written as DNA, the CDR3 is TGTGCCAGCAGCTTAACCACAGGGCCAGGATCACCCCTCCACTTT. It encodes CASSLTTGPGSPLHF.